These T cell receptor beta chains were read from a single sample in a study of blood T cell repertoires in COVID-19. Profiled with immunoSEQ multiplex PCR; TCRdb holds only in-frame clones, not every one. The profile shows over 150,000 clones, over 75% of them singletons. The sequenced sample consisted of peripheral blood. These receptors were collected from a man aged 45-60 years with COVID-19, enrolled during active disease. CDR3s include the opening cysteine and the closing phenylalanine or tryptophan. A D gene is named only where the DNA matches it firmly. Part of the rows lack a size; the others show once, few, many or a class for expanded clones.

D	V	size	length	J	DNA	CDR3
-	TRBV7-9	-	13	TRBJ2-5	TGTGCCAGCAGCTTAGTAGGGGATGAGACCCAGTACTTC	CASSLVGDETQYF
-	TRBV27	-	13	TRBJ1-6	TGTGCCAGCAGTTTATTTTCGGAGTCACCCCTCCACTTT	CASSLFSESPLHF
TRBD1	TRBV30	-	15	TRBJ2-1	TGTGCCTGGAGTTCGGGACAGGGGACCTACAATGAGCAGTTCTTC	CAWSSGQGTYNEQFF
TRBD1	TRBV19	-	16	TRBJ1-4	TGTGCCAGTAGCTCATACCTGGGACAGAAAAATGAAAAACTGTTTTTT	CASSSYLGQKNEKLFF
-	TRBV9	-	13	TRBJ2-3	TGTGCCAGCAGCGTAAGCAGCACAGATACGCAGTATTTT	CASSVSSTDTQYF
TRBD1	TRBV3-1/TRBV3-2	-	15	TRBJ2-3	TGTGCCAGCAGCCGAGGGGACAGGGGGACAGATACGCAGTATTTT	CASSRGDRGTDTQYF
-	TRBV3-1/TRBV3-2	-	16	TRBJ2-1	TGTGCCAGCAGCCAAGAGGCAGGACTACGGTACAATGAGCAGTTCTTC	CASSQEAGLRYNEQFF
-	TRBV29-1	-	14	TRBJ2-2	TGCAGCGTTAGGACGGCCGGGGTCCACGGGGAGCTGTTTTTT	CSVRTAGVHGELFF
TRBD2	TRBV7-8	-	15	TRBJ2-1	TGTGCCAGCAGCCTTCGTTCTAGCGGGAGGGTTGAGCAGTTCTTC	CASSLRSSGRVEQFF
-	TRBV7-9	-	16	TRBJ1-2	TGTGCCAGCAGCTCGCAAAGTAGGGGGTCTCTCTATGGCTACACCTTC	CASSSQSRGSLYGYTF
TRBD2	TRBV9	-	15	TRBJ2-1	TGTGCCAGCAGCGTATCCGGGACTACCTACAATGAGCAGTTCTTC	CASSVSGTTYNEQFF
TRBD2	TRBV5-6	few	16	TRBJ2-2	TGTGCCAGCAGCCACGGACTAGCGCGGAACACCGGGGAGCTGTTTTTT	CASSHGLARNTGELFF
TRBD2	TRBV9	once	15	TRBJ2-1	TGTGCCAGCAGCGCCGTAGCGGGCTCCTACAATGAGCAGTTCTTC	CASSAVAGSYNEQFF
TRBD2	TRBV7-3	-	16	TRBJ2-7	TGTGCCAGCAGCTTAACGGGGGATGACGGGAGGCTCGGGCAGTACTTC	CASSLTGDDGRLGQYF
TRBD2	TRBV15	-	18	TRBJ2-5	TGTGCCACCAGCAGGGGGGCGGTAGCGGGAGCCCTAGGAGAGACCCAGTACTTC	CATSRGAVAGALGETQYF
TRBD1	TRBV7-8	once	16	TRBJ2-3	TGTGCCAGCAGCAACCACCAGGGGGCAGTGGAAGATACGCAGTATTTT	CASSNHQGAVEDTQYF
TRBD1	TRBV14	-	13	TRBJ2-1	TGTGCCAGTTCGACAGGGGCCTACAATGAGCAGTTCTTC	CASSTGAYNEQFF
TRBD1	TRBV6-5	medium-sized	13	TRBJ1-5	TGTGCCAGCAGTTCACAGGGGGCAGGGCCCCAGCATTTT	CASSSQGAGPQHF
TRBD1	TRBV2	-	18	TRBJ1-6	TGTGCCAGCAGTAGGACAGGGGCGAGGAGCTCCTATAATTCACCCCTCCACTTT	CASSRTGARSSYNSPLHF
-	TRBV11-2	-	15	TRBJ2-5	TGTGCCAGCAGCTTAGGCCCCGCGGGGATAGAGACCCAGTACTTC	CASSLGPAGIETQYF
-	TRBV11-1	-	16	TRBJ2-3	TGTGCCAGCAGCCAAGGGGGGGTAGAACCCACAGATACGCAGTATTTT	CASSQGGVEPTDTQYF
-	TRBV7-9	-	14	TRBJ2-2	TGTGCCAGCAGCTTAAAGGGCGGGGAAAGGGAGCTGTTTTTT	CASSLKGGERELFF
-	TRBV27	-	14	TRBJ1-5	TGTGCCAGCAGTTCCCAGTACTACAATCAGCCCCAGCATTTT	CASSSQYYNQPQHF
TRBD1	TRBV9	-	14	TRBJ2-5	TGTGCCAGCAGCGCACGGGACAGCCAAGAGACCCAGTACTTC	CASSARDSQETQYF
-	TRBV19	-	15	TRBJ2-1	TGTGCCAGTAGTTTCGGGGGTGGCTCCTACAATGAGCAGTTCTTC	CASSFGGGSYNEQFF
TRBD2	TRBV27	-	14	TRBJ2-1	TGTGCCAGCATACCTAGCGGACTTTACAATGAGCAGTTCTTC	CASIPSGLYNEQFF
-	TRBV19	-	13	TRBJ1-5	TGTGCCAGTAGTATATTGCGGGATCAGCCCCAGCATTTT	CASSILRDQPQHF
TRBD2	TRBV6-2/TRBV6-3	-	13	TRBJ2-1	TGTGCCAGCAGTTACTGGGGGGGGGACCGGCAGTTCTTC	CASSYWGGDRQFF
-	TRBV12-3/TRBV12-4	-	12	TRBJ2-7	TGTGCCAGCAGTTTCCAGGGCTTAGAGCAGTACTTC	CASSFQGLEQYF
-	TRBV29-1	-	15	TRBJ2-7	TGCAGCGTCAGGGAGGATTTGCGTGGGCAATACGAGCAGTACTTC	CSVREDLRGQYEQYF
-	TRBV5-6	-	11	TRBJ2-7	TGTGCCAGCGGCCAGGGCTACGAGCAGTACTTC	CASGQGYEQYF
-	TRBV5-1	-	15	TRBJ2-3	TGCGCCAGCAGCTTGGCGGACAGAAGCACAGATACGCAGTATTTT	CASSLADRSTDTQYF
-	TRBV6-5	-	14	TRBJ1-6	TGTGCCAGCAGTTACTCGGGTAGCGCTTCACCCCTCCACTTT	CASSYSGSASPLHF
-	TRBV7-8	-	17	TRBJ2-7	TGTGCCAGCAGCTTAGCGAGGGACAAGGGAAGCTCCTACGAGCAGTACTTC	CASSLARDKGSSYEQYF
-	TRBV19	-	13	TRBJ2-7	TGTGCCAGTAGTACCGGGACTTCCTACGAGCAGTACTTC	CASSTGTSYEQYF
TRBD1	TRBV28	-	15	TRBJ1-6	TGTGCCAGCAGTTACCCGGGACAGGGAAATTCACCCCTCCACTTT	CASSYPGQGNSPLHF
-	TRBV6-5	-	12	TRBJ1-2	TGTGCCAGCCTCGGGGGTGGTTATGGCTACACCTTC	CASLGGGYGYTF
-	TRBV2	-	15	TRBJ2-5	TGTGCCAGCAGCCCCGTTTTAGCGGCCCAAGAGACCCAGTACTTC	CASSPVLAAQETQYF
-	TRBV14	-	18	TRBJ2-3	TGTGCCAGCAGCATTCTTGGTCGGGTCAGGACAATCGCAGATACGCAGTATTTT	CASSILGRVRTIADTQYF
-	TRBV7-8	-	14	TRBJ2-5	TGTGCCAGCAGCTCAACCGGGACACCAGAGACCCAGTACTTC	CASSSTGTPETQYF
TRBD2	TRBV11-2	-	17	TRBJ2-5	TGTGCCAGCAGCTTAGACGGACTAGCGGGAGGGCAAGAGACCCAGTACTTC	CASSLDGLAGGQETQYF
-	TRBV3-1/TRBV3-2	-	14	TRBJ2-1	TGTGCCAGCAGCCAAGATAATACCTACAATGAGCAGTTCTTC	CASSQDNTYNEQFF
TRBD1	TRBV4-3	-	15	TRBJ2-1	TGCGCCAGCAGCCAAGAAGGACAGGGGAGGTATGAGCAGTTCTTC	CASSQEGQGRYEQFF
-	TRBV14	-	12	TRBJ2-1	TGTGCCAGCAGCCTACAGGGCTATGAGCAGTTCTTC	CASSLQGYEQFF
-	TRBV5-1	-	14	TRBJ2-7	TGCGCCAGCAGCTTGGATGGGCAGAACTACGAGCAGTACTTC	CASSLDGQNYEQYF
-	TRBV14	-	15	TRBJ1-1	TGTGCCAGCAGCCAATCGGCAGGGGTGAACACTGAAGCTTTCTTT	CASSQSAGVNTEAFF
TRBD1	TRBV29-1	-	14	TRBJ2-1	TGCAGCGCCGAGGACAGGGTATCCTACAATGAGCAGTTCTTC	CSAEDRVSYNEQFF
TRBD1	TRBV18	-	16	TRBJ1-5	TGTGCCAGCTCTCACAACACAGGGGTCGAGAATCAGCCCCAGCATTTT	CASSHNTGVENQPQHF
TRBD2	TRBV11-1	-	11	TRBJ2-7	TGTGCCAGCTCTAGCGGGGGCCCCCGGCACTTC	CASSSGGPRHF